A selection of T cell receptor beta chains follows, all from one sample in a study of blood T cell repertoires in COVID-19. The repertoire was sequenced with immunoSEQ multiplex PCR; TCRdb's copy has only in-frame clones and lacks some. The sample holds 87,000 or so clones, 90% seen once. Source material: peripheral blood. These receptors were collected from a man aged 18 to 30 with COVID-19, enrolled during active disease. CDR3s include the opening cysteine and the closing phenylalanine or tryptophan. The D gene is left open where the match is weak. Expanded clones are given a class, and other clones once, few, many or no size at all.

j_gene	d_gene	abundance	v_gene	CDR3aa	CDR3nt
TRBJ1-2	NA	NA	TRBV19	CASSTSDGYTF	TGTGCCAGTAGTACCTCCGATGGCTACACCTTC
TRBJ2-7	TRBD1	NA	TRBV27	CASSRTGPYEQYF	TGTGCCAGCAGTCGGACAGGGCCCTACGAGCAGTACTTC
TRBJ1-2	TRBD1	few	TRBV19	CASSMGQRYGYTF	TGTGCCAGTAGTATGGGACAGCGCTATGGCTACACCTTC
TRBJ2-7	TRBD1	NA	TRBV19	CASSTRPGGYEQYF	TGTGCCAGTAGTACCCGTCCAGGGGGTTACGAGCAGTACTTC
TRBJ1-1	NA	few	TRBV9	CASSVAGVNTEAFF	TGTGCCAGCAGCGTTGCGGGGGTGAACACTGAAGCTTTCTTT
TRBJ2-7	NA	once	TRBV7-2	CASSLAAGTTYEQYF	TGTGCCAGCAGCTTAGCGGCCGGGACAACGTACGAGCAGTACTTC
TRBJ2-7	NA	NA	TRBV29-1	CSVVRDEQYF	TGCAGCGTTGTTCGGGACGAGCAGTACTTC
TRBJ1-2	TRBD1	NA	TRBV6-5	CASSYSGQGHYGYTF	TGTGCCAGCAGTTACTCGGGACAGGGTCACTATGGCTACACCTTC
TRBJ1-1	NA	NA	TRBV3-1/TRBV3-2	CASSQEGRNTEAFF	TGTGCCAGCAGCCAAGAGGGCAGGAACACTGAAGCTTTCTTT
TRBJ1-2	TRBD1	NA	TRBV18	CASSPVGQGAGGYTF	TGTGCCAGCTCACCAGTTGGACAGGGTGCAGGGGGCTACACCTTC
TRBJ1-4	TRBD1	NA	TRBV28	CASSFAGQGDEKLFF	TGTGCCAGCAGTTTCGCGGGACAGGGGGATGAAAAACTGTTTTTT
TRBJ2-7	TRBD1	NA	TRBV28	CASSHMGGTGGIEQYF	TGTGCCAGCAGCCATATGGGGGGGACAGGGGGAATCGAGCAGTACTTC
TRBJ2-1	NA	few	TRBV24-1	CATSDQTSDEQFF	TGTGCCACCAGTGACCAAACTAGTGATGAGCAGTTCTTC
TRBJ2-7	NA	NA	TRBV11-2	CASSLPGLFDEQYF	TGTGCCAGCAGCTTGCCAGGGCTTTTCGACGAGCAGTACTTC
TRBJ2-2	NA	NA	TRBV7-6	CASSSTGTGELFF	TGTGCCAGCAGCTCGACAGGCACCGGGGAGCTGTTTTTT
TRBJ2-5	NA	NA	TRBV5-1	CASGLPSQETQYF	TGCGCCAGCGGGCTCCCGAGCCAAGAGACCCAGTACTTC
TRBJ1-6	NA	NA	TRBV27	CASSPRVEGGSYNSPLHF	TGTGCCAGCAGCCCTAGGGTGGAGGGAGGCTCCTATAATTCACCCCTCCACTTT
TRBJ2-7	TRBD2	NA	TRBV4-3	CASSQEDGGRDYEQYF	TGCGCCAGCAGCCAAGAGGATGGCGGGAGAGACTACGAGCAGTACTTC
TRBJ2-1	NA	NA	TRBV24-1	CATSDRRLGGLREQFF	TGTGCCACCAGTGATCGAAGACTAGGAGGTCTCCGTGAGCAGTTCTTC
TRBJ2-2	NA	NA	TRBV27	CASSLFSTVRNTGELFF	TGTGCCAGCAGTTTATTCTCGACAGTGAGGAACACCGGGGAGCTGTTTTTT
TRBJ1-2	NA	NA	TRBV24-1	CATSETHTNYGYTF	TGTGCCACCAGTGAGACTCACACTAACTATGGCTACACCTTC
TRBJ1-1	TRBD1	NA	TRBV9	CASSRFGQGASTEAFF	TGTGCCAGCAGCCGCTTTGGACAGGGGGCGAGCACTGAAGCTTTCTTT